Listed below are T cell receptor beta chains from one sample, sequenced in a study of shared clonotypes between healthy human individuals. This table comes from immunoSEQ multiplex PCR, and its TCRdb copy is limited to in-frame clones, with some not included. This table has about half a million clones, 70% to 85% appearing once. The specimen was PBMCs. The receptors stem from a woman aged 35 to 49 in good health. Some clones in this sample may be carry-over from other donors' samples. Both conserved end residues are part of each CDR3. Each record gives: J gene, V gene, clone size, D gene, CDR3 protein, CDR3 DNA. The D gene is left open where the match is weak. Size is omitted from some rows. Given values are once, few, many or a class for expanded clones.

J gene: TRBJ1-2; V gene: TRBV5-4; clone size: .; D gene: .; CDR3 protein: CASSLWRGDYYGYTF; CDR3 DNA: TGTGCCAGCAGCTTGTGGAGGGGGGATTACTATGGCTACACCTTC
J gene: TRBJ1-6; V gene: TRBV28; clone size: .; D gene: .; CDR3 protein: CASSFPDDRSGSPLHF; CDR3 DNA: TGTGCCAGCAGTTTCCCTGATGACAGGTCTGGGTCACCCCTCCACTTT
J gene: TRBJ2-7; V gene: TRBV6-5; clone size: many; D gene: TRBD1; CDR3 protein: CASFGQGASEQYF; CDR3 DNA: TGTGCCAGCTTCGGGCAGGGGGCGTCCGAGCAGTACTTC
J gene: TRBJ1-2; V gene: TRBV28; clone size: few; D gene: .; CDR3 protein: CASSLSDRYHYGYTF; CDR3 DNA: TGTGCCAGCAGTTTATCGGACAGATATCACTATGGCTACACCTTC
J gene: TRBJ2-2; V gene: TRBV15; clone size: .; D gene: .; CDR3 protein: CATSRVRGTGELFF; CDR3 DNA: TGTGCCACCAGCAGAGTCAGGGGCACCGGGGAGCTGTTTTTT
J gene: TRBJ1-1; V gene: TRBV5-5; clone size: .; D gene: TRBD1; CDR3 protein: CASSRRTGNTEAFF; CDR3 DNA: TGTGCCAGCAGCAGACGGACAGGGAACACTGAAGCTTTCTTT
J gene: TRBJ1-5; V gene: TRBV19; clone size: once; D gene: TRBD1; CDR3 protein: CASSVGQVGGQPQHF; CDR3 DNA: TGTGCCAGTAGTGTGGGACAGGTTGGTGGTCAGCCCCAGCATTTT
J gene: TRBJ1-5; V gene: TRBV10-3; clone size: .; D gene: .; CDR3 protein: CAISENYSNQPQHF; CDR3 DNA: TGTGCCATCAGTGAGAATTATAGCAATCAGCCCCAGCATTTT
J gene: TRBJ2-1; V gene: TRBV9; clone size: few; D gene: .; CDR3 protein: CASSGHPTPGSNEQFF; CDR3 DNA: TGTGCCAGCAGCGGCCACCCGACTCCCGGGAGCAATGAGCAGTTCTTC
J gene: TRBJ2-1; V gene: TRBV6-1; clone size: .; D gene: TRBD2; CDR3 protein: CASSERAGGSYNEQFF; CDR3 DNA: TGTGCCAGCAGTGAAAGGGCGGGAGGTTCCTACAATGAGCAGTTCTTC
J gene: TRBJ2-3; V gene: TRBV5-5; clone size: once; D gene: .; CDR3 protein: CASSLAPGGTSTDTQYF; CDR3 DNA: TGTGCCAGCAGCTTGGCCCCGGGCGGGACAAGCACAGATACGCAGTATTTT
J gene: TRBJ2-3; V gene: TRBV7-3; clone size: few; D gene: TRBD2; CDR3 protein: CASSQRDYPDTQYF; CDR3 DNA: TGTGCCAGCAGCCAAAGGGACTATCCGGATACGCAGTATTTT
J gene: TRBJ2-2; V gene: TRBV7-2; clone size: .; D gene: TRBD2; CDR3 protein: CASSFLGLAVTGELFF; CDR3 DNA: TGTGCCAGCAGCTTCCTGGGACTAGCGGTCACCGGGGAGCTGTTTTTT
J gene: TRBJ2-3; V gene: TRBV2; clone size: .; D gene: TRBD2; CDR3 protein: CASSVPKLLAGAHTDTQYF; CDR3 DNA: TGTGCCAGCAGTGTCCCCAAACTACTAGCGGGAGCCCACACAGATACGCAGTATTTT
J gene: TRBJ2-1; V gene: TRBV11-2; clone size: once; D gene: TRBD2; CDR3 protein: CASSFRRGSSYNEQFF; CDR3 DNA: TGTGCCAGCAGCTTTCGGCGGGGGTCCTCCTACAATGAGCAGTTCTTC
J gene: TRBJ2-5; V gene: TRBV29-1; clone size: .; D gene: TRBD1; CDR3 protein: CSVTDRGETQYF; CDR3 DNA: TGCAGCGTTACCGACAGGGGTGAGACCCAGTACTTC
J gene: TRBJ1-2; V gene: TRBV18; clone size: few; D gene: .; CDR3 protein: CASSPRGSGRSDYGYTF; CDR3 DNA: TGTGCCAGCTCCCCTCGTGGTTCAGGCCGTTCAGACTATGGCTACACCTTC
J gene: TRBJ2-7; V gene: TRBV5-6; clone size: .; D gene: TRBD2; CDR3 protein: CASSLAGASGAVQYF; CDR3 DNA: TGTGCCAGCAGCTTGGCCGGGGCTAGCGGGGCCGTACAGTACTTC
J gene: TRBJ2-1; V gene: TRBV5-4; clone size: many; D gene: TRBD2; CDR3 protein: CASSPRLAGVDYEQFF; CDR3 DNA: TGTGCCAGCAGCCCAAGACTAGCGGGAGTGGACTATGAGCAGTTCTTC
J gene: TRBJ1-4; V gene: TRBV5-4; clone size: .; D gene: .; CDR3 protein: CASSLAAGPATNEKLFF; CDR3 DNA: TGTGCCAGCAGCTTGGCTGCGGGCCCTGCAACTAATGAAAAACTGTTTTTT
J gene: TRBJ1-4; V gene: TRBV15; clone size: few; D gene: .; CDR3 protein: CATSRDRQNNEKLFF; CDR3 DNA: TGTGCCACCAGCAGAGATCGACAAAATAATGAAAAACTGTTTTTT
J gene: TRBJ2-3; V gene: TRBV9; clone size: .; D gene: TRBD2; CDR3 protein: CASSVGTGGSSDTQYF; CDR3 DNA: TGTGCCAGCAGCGTAGGTACGGGAGGGTCGTCAGATACGCAGTATTTT
J gene: TRBJ1-1; V gene: TRBV7-3; clone size: .; D gene: .; CDR3 protein: CASSTGQNTEAFF; CDR3 DNA: TGTGCCAGCAGCACGGGACAGAACACTGAAGCTTTCTTT
J gene: TRBJ2-5; V gene: TRBV5-8; clone size: .; D gene: .; CDR3 protein: CASSLGLVYQETQYF; CDR3 DNA: TGTGCCAGCAGCTTGGGACTTGTGTACCAAGAGACCCAGTACTTC
J gene: TRBJ2-6; V gene: TRBV4-3; clone size: .; D gene: TRBD2; CDR3 protein: CASSQGTGGASGANVLTF; CDR3 DNA: TGCGCCAGCAGCCAAGGAACGGGAGGTGCCTCTGGGGCCAACGTCCTGACTTTC
J gene: TRBJ1-1; V gene: TRBV6-1; clone size: .; D gene: .; CDR3 protein: CASTSRMNTEAFF; CDR3 DNA: TGTGCCAGCACCTCCCGTATGAACACTGAAGCTTTCTTT
J gene: TRBJ2-1; V gene: TRBV4-2; clone size: .; D gene: TRBD2; CDR3 protein: CASSGGPGSGSYNEQFF; CDR3 DNA: TGTGCCAGCAGCGGGGGGCCGGGTAGCGGGAGTTACAATGAGCAGTTCTTC
J gene: TRBJ2-2; V gene: TRBV4-3; clone size: .; D gene: TRBD1; CDR3 protein: CASSPGQGAGVGELFF; CDR3 DNA: TGCGCCAGCAGCCCCGGACAGGGGGCTGGTGTCGGGGAGCTGTTTTTT
J gene: TRBJ1-4; V gene: TRBV28; clone size: .; D gene: .; CDR3 protein: CASVGPGTAHEKLFF; CDR3 DNA: TGTGCCAGCGTGGGGCCGGGGACGGCCCATGAAAAACTGTTTTTT
J gene: TRBJ2-1; V gene: TRBV5-1; clone size: .; D gene: .; CDR3 protein: CASSLETGFSYNEQFF; CDR3 DNA: TGCGCCAGCAGCTTGGAGACAGGATTCTCCTACAATGAGCAGTTCTTC
J gene: TRBJ2-1; V gene: TRBV7-8; clone size: once; D gene: .; CDR3 protein: CASSSWTVSYNEQFF; CDR3 DNA: TGTGCCAGCAGCTCTTGGACGGTCTCCTACAATGAGCAGTTCTTC
J gene: TRBJ2-7; V gene: TRBV6-5; clone size: .; D gene: TRBD2; CDR3 protein: CASSWGRAGVSYEQYF; CDR3 DNA: TGTGCCAGCAGTTGGGGAAGGGCGGGGGTATCCTACGAGCAGTACTTC
J gene: TRBJ2-3; V gene: TRBV7-9; clone size: .; D gene: .; CDR3 protein: CASSLGASPSTDTQYF; CDR3 DNA: TGTGCCAGCAGCTTAGGGGCTAGCCCTAGCACAGATACGCAGTATTTT
J gene: TRBJ1-2; V gene: TRBV18; clone size: .; D gene: .; CDR3 protein: CASSPDTSGEYGYTF; CDR3 DNA: TGTGCCAGCTCACCAGACACGTCAGGGGAATATGGCTACACCTTC
J gene: TRBJ2-1; V gene: TRBV6-4; clone size: .; D gene: TRBD2; CDR3 protein: CASSRTSGSSYNEQFF; CDR3 DNA: TGTGCCAGCAGTCGGACTAGCGGGTCGTCCTACAATGAGCAGTTCTTC
J gene: TRBJ1-1; V gene: TRBV10-3; clone size: .; D gene: .; CDR3 protein: CATRAQWPEAFF; CDR3 DNA: TGTGCCACCCGAGCACAGTGGCCTGAAGCTTTCTTT
J gene: TRBJ1-1; V gene: TRBV28; clone size: .; D gene: .; CDR3 protein: CASNVVNTEAFF; CDR3 DNA: TGTGCCAGCAATGTGGTGAACACTGAAGCTTTCTTT
J gene: TRBJ2-1; V gene: TRBV6-5; clone size: .; D gene: .; CDR3 protein: CASSPDYHQPNEQFF; CDR3 DNA: TGTGCCAGCAGTCCCGACTACCACCAACCCAATGAGCAGTTCTTC
J gene: TRBJ2-7; V gene: TRBV7-6; clone size: .; D gene: .; CDR3 protein: CASSLRQPSYEQYF; CDR3 DNA: TGTGCCAGCAGCTTAAGGCAGCCCTCCTACGAGCAGTACTTC
J gene: TRBJ2-7; V gene: TRBV2; clone size: .; D gene: .; CDR3 protein: CASRLGGISYEQYF; CDR3 DNA: TGTGCCAGCCGTCTAGGGGGTATAAGCTACGAGCAGTACTTC